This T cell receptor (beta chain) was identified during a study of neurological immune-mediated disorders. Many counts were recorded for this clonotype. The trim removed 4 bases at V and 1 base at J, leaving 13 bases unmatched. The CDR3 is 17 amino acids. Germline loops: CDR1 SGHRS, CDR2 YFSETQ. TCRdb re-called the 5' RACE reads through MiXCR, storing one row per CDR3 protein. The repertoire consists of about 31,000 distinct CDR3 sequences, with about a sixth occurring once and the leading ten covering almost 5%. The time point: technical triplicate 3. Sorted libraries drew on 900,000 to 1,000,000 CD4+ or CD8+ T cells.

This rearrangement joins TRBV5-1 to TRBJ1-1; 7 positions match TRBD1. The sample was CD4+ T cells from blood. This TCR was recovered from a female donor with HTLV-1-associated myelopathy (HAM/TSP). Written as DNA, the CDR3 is TGCGCCAGCAGCATAAACCTGGGACAGAGGTGGAACACTGAAGCTTTCTTT. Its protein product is CASSINLGQRWNTEAFF.